The rows below give T cell receptor beta chains drawn from one sample of a study of metastatic and nonmetastatic thyroid tumors. TCRdb re-called the PCR reads via MiXCR. The sample shows 15,000 to 20,000 clones, about 30% of them seen only once. Sequenced sample: adjacent normal tissue. The origin of the receptors is a female donor with papillary thyroid cancer or a benign thyroid nodule (not recorded which). Some clones in this sample may be carry-over from other donors' samples. Both conserved end residues are part of each CDR3. The D gene is left open where the match is weak. Not every row has a clone size; where given, it reads once, few, many or a size class.

abundance: .
j_gene: TRBJ2-7
d_gene: TRBD2
v_gene: TRBV24-1
CDR3nt: TGTGCCACCAGTGACGGGGGGGGCCCTGGCGGGAGGCGCGAGCAGTACTTC
CDR3aa: CATSDGGGPGGRREQYF

abundance: medium-sized
j_gene: TRBJ1-6
d_gene: .
v_gene: TRBV6-1
CDR3nt: TGTGCCAGCAGTGAACCCGCAGGGCGCTCCTATAATTCACCCCTCCACTTT
CDR3aa: CASSEPAGRSYNSPLHF

abundance: .
j_gene: TRBJ2-1
d_gene: .
v_gene: TRBV2
CDR3nt: TGTGCCACCCCGGGACAACCGATGGATGAGCAGTTCTTC
CDR3aa: CATPGQPMDEQFF

abundance: .
j_gene: TRBJ2-6
d_gene: .
v_gene: TRBV7-2
CDR3nt: TGTGCCAGCAGCTTAGTATCTGGGGCCAACGTCCTGACTTTC
CDR3aa: CASSLVSGANVLTF

abundance: few
j_gene: TRBJ1-3
d_gene: .
v_gene: TRBV28
CDR3nt: TGTGCCAGCTGTATTGAAAGAGGAAACACCATATATTTT
CDR3aa: CASCIERGNTIYF

abundance: few
j_gene: TRBJ2-1
d_gene: TRBD1
v_gene: TRBV12-3/TRBV12-4
CDR3nt: TGTGCCAGCATTTGGACAGGGGGTTACAATGAGCAGTTCTTC
CDR3aa: CASIWTGGYNEQFF

abundance: .
j_gene: TRBJ2-5
d_gene: .
v_gene: TRBV20-1
CDR3nt: TGCAGTGCTAGAGAGGCGTCTAGCGTTCAGGAGACCCAGTACTTC
CDR3aa: CSAREASSVQETQYF

abundance: once
j_gene: TRBJ2-3
d_gene: TRBD2
v_gene: TRBV3-1
CDR3nt: TGTGCCAGCAGCCAAGTGCGGGGGACGCAGTATTTT
CDR3aa: CASSQVRGTQYF

abundance: few
j_gene: TRBJ2-7
d_gene: TRBD1
v_gene: TRBV6-1
CDR3nt: TGTGCCAGCAAGAGGACAGGGAGGTCCTACGAGCAGTACTTC
CDR3aa: CASKRTGRSYEQYF

abundance: many
j_gene: TRBJ2-5
d_gene: TRBD2
v_gene: TRBV12-3/TRBV12-4
CDR3nt: TGTGCCAGCAGTCGCGGAGCGGGGGAAGAGACCCAGTACTTC
CDR3aa: CASSRGAGEETQYF

abundance: few
j_gene: TRBJ2-2
d_gene: TRBD1
v_gene: TRBV24-1
CDR3nt: TGTGCCACCAGTGATTTGACAGGGGGTTCGGCCGGGGAGCTGTTTTTT
CDR3aa: CATSDLTGGSAGELFF

abundance: .
j_gene: TRBJ1-3
d_gene: .
v_gene: TRBV6-5
CDR3nt: TGTGCCAGCAGTTACTCGAGGGATTCTGGAAACACCATATATTTT
CDR3aa: CASSYSRDSGNTIYF

abundance: .
j_gene: TRBJ1-4
d_gene: .
v_gene: TRBV30
CDR3nt: TGTGCCTGGAGTGCCACTAATGAAAAACTGTTTTTT
CDR3aa: CAWSATNEKLFF

abundance: few
j_gene: TRBJ1-1
d_gene: .
v_gene: TRBV6-1
CDR3nt: TGTGCCAGCAGTAGTGTGGACTTTGGTACTGAAGCTTTCTTT
CDR3aa: CASSSVDFGTEAFF

abundance: few
j_gene: TRBJ2-3
d_gene: TRBD1
v_gene: TRBV11-3
CDR3nt: TGTGCCAGCAGCTTCGGGACAGGGAGCACAGATACGCAGTATTTT
CDR3aa: CASSFGTGSTDTQYF

abundance: few
j_gene: TRBJ2-1
d_gene: TRBD1
v_gene: TRBV6-1
CDR3nt: TGTGCCAGCAGCATGGATCCAGGGGGCAGGGAGCAGTTCTTC
CDR3aa: CASSMDPGGREQFF

abundance: few
j_gene: TRBJ1-5
d_gene: .
v_gene: TRBV6-1
CDR3nt: TGTGCCAGCAGTCTAGGGGCGGATCAGCCCCAGCATTTT
CDR3aa: CASSLGADQPQHF

abundance: few
j_gene: TRBJ1-1
d_gene: .
v_gene: TRBV27
CDR3nt: TGTGCCAGCAGTTCTGGGGTTGGGAACACTGAAGCTTTCTTT
CDR3aa: CASSSGVGNTEAFF

abundance: many
j_gene: TRBJ1-5
d_gene: .
v_gene: TRBV19
CDR3nt: TGTGCCAGTAGTCTTGATTATAGCAATCAGCCCCAGCATTTT
CDR3aa: CASSLDYSNQPQHF

abundance: large
j_gene: TRBJ2-7
d_gene: TRBD1
v_gene: TRBV28
CDR3nt: TGTGCCAGCAGGGCCGGGACAGGGGTCTACGAGCAGTACTTC
CDR3aa: CASRAGTGVYEQYF

abundance: few
j_gene: TRBJ2-7
d_gene: TRBD1
v_gene: TRBV10-3
CDR3nt: TGTGCCATCAGCCTCGGACAGGGAGTTTTTTACGAGCAGTACTTC
CDR3aa: CAISLGQGVFYEQYF

abundance: few
j_gene: TRBJ1-6
d_gene: TRBD1
v_gene: TRBV6-1
CDR3nt: TGTGCCAGCAGTCTGATGACAGGGGATGGTTCACCCCTCCACTTT
CDR3aa: CASSLMTGDGSPLHF

abundance: .
j_gene: TRBJ2-7
d_gene: TRBD2
v_gene: TRBV6-1
CDR3nt: TGTGCCAGCCGGGGGGGAGCCTACGAGCAGTACTTC
CDR3aa: CASRGGAYEQYF

abundance: .
j_gene: TRBJ1-4
d_gene: .
v_gene: TRBV30
CDR3nt: TGTGCCTGGAGTGTCAGAAACCTTAATGAAAAACTGTTTTTT
CDR3aa: CAWSVRNLNEKLFF

abundance: many
j_gene: TRBJ2-5
d_gene: TRBD2
v_gene: TRBV28
CDR3nt: TGTGCCAGTGGGAGCGGGGGGGGTTCGGAGACCCAGTACTTC
CDR3aa: CASGSGGGSETQYF

abundance: medium-sized
j_gene: TRBJ2-5
d_gene: .
v_gene: TRBV6-1
CDR3nt: TGTGCCAGCACCTCCCCCCGCAAGGGAGAGACCCAGTACTTC
CDR3aa: CASTSPRKGETQYF

abundance: medium-sized
j_gene: TRBJ2-3
d_gene: .
v_gene: TRBV30
CDR3nt: TGTGCCTGGAGGGGTCCAACTAGGGGTGAAGGAACGCAGTATTTT
CDR3aa: CAWRGPTRGEGTQYF

abundance: .
j_gene: TRBJ1-5
d_gene: TRBD1
v_gene: TRBV6-1
CDR3nt: TGTGCCGTATCTGTCGGGACAGGGGATCAGCCCCAGCATTTT
CDR3aa: CAVSVGTGDQPQHF

abundance: few
j_gene: TRBJ2-7
d_gene: TRBD1
v_gene: TRBV19
CDR3nt: TGTGCCAGTAGCCGGACAGGACTCTACGAGCAGTACTTC
CDR3aa: CASSRTGLYEQYF

abundance: .
j_gene: TRBJ1-2
d_gene: TRBD1
v_gene: TRBV28
CDR3nt: TGTGCCAGAATTACTTTCCGGGACAGCTATGGCTACACCTTC
CDR3aa: CARITFRDSYGYTF

abundance: few
j_gene: TRBJ1-4
d_gene: TRBD1
v_gene: TRBV6-1
CDR3nt: TGTGCCAGCAGTGAGACAGGGACCAATGAAAAACTGTTTTTT
CDR3aa: CASSETGTNEKLFF

abundance: .
j_gene: TRBJ2-3
d_gene: .
v_gene: TRBV4-2
CDR3nt: TGTGCCAGCAGCCAATGGGGCACAGATACGCAGTATTTT
CDR3aa: CASSQWGTDTQYF

abundance: many
j_gene: TRBJ1-3
d_gene: .
v_gene: TRBV15
CDR3nt: TGTGCCACCAGCAGGGACCCCAACTCTGGAAACACCATGTATTTT
CDR3aa: CATSRDPNSGNTMYF

abundance: .
j_gene: TRBJ2-7
d_gene: .
v_gene: TRBV30
CDR3nt: TGTGCCTGTACTCATGGGAACTACGAGCAGTACTTC
CDR3aa: CACTHGNYEQYF